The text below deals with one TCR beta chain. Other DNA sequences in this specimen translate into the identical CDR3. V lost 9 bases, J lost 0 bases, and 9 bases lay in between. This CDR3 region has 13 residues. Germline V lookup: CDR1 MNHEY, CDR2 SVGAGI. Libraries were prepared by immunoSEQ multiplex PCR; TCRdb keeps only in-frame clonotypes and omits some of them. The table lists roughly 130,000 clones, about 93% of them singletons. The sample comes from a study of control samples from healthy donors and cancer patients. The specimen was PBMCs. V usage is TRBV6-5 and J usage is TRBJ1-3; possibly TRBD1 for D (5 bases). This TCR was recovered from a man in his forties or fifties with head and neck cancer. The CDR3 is CASRQSSGNTIYF. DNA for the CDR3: TGTGCCAGTCGACAGAGCTCTGGAAACACCATATATTTT.